This T cell receptor beta chain stems from a study of shared clonotypes between healthy human individuals. TCRdb's table, derived via immunoSEQ multiplex PCR, lists solely in-frame clones and lacks some. The data show around 2,100,000 clones, with about 95% seen just once and under 1.5% held by the top ten. Positively selected for CCR7, the CD45RO-negative cells used as naive CD8 cells excluded terminally differentiated effector memory CD45RA+ cells. The origin of this receptor is a man aged 18 to 30 in good health. Sequenced: naive CD8+ T cells sorted from blood.

CDR3 in amino acids: CASSLAGLGLDGYEQYF. CDR3 in DNA: TGTGCCAGCAGCTTAGCGGGTCTCGGGCTGGACGGCTACGAGCAGTACTTC. The chain links TRBV7-9 to TRBJ2-7; D unclear. V was cut by 0 bases and J by 3 bases, with 18 bases left in between. From germline, CDR1 is SEHNR and CDR2 FQNEAQ (reference sequence). This CDR3 spans 17 amino acids. Looking up the rest from reference TRBV7-9 and TRBJ2-7 gives the full variable domain: DTGVSQNPRHKITKRGQNVTFRCDPISEHNRLYWYRQTLGQGPEFLTYFQNEAQLEKSRLLSDRFSAERPKGSFSTLEIQRTEQGDSAMYLCASSLAGLGLDGYEQYFGPGTRLTVT.